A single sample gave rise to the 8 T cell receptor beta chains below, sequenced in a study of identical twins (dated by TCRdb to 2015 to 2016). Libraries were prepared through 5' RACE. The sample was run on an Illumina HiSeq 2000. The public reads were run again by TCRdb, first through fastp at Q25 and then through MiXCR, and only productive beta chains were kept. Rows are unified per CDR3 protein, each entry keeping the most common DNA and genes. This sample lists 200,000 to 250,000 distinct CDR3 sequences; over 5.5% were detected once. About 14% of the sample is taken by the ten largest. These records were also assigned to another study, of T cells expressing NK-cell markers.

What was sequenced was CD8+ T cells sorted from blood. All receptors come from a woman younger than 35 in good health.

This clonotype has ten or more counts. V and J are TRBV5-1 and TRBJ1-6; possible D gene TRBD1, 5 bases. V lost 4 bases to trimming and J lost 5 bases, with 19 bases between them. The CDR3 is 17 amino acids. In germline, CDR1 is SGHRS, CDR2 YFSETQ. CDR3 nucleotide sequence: TGCGCCAGCAGCCACTCCTACAGGTTTCCGGATAATTCACCCCTCCACTTT. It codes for CASSHSYRFPDNSPLHF.

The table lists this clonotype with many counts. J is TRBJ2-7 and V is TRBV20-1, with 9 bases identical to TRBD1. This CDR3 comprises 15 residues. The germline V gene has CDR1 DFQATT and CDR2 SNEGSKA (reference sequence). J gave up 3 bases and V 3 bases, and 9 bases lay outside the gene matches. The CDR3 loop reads CSASSRDRVVYEQYF. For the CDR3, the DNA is TGCAGTGCTAGCTCCAGGGACAGGGTAGTCTACGAGCAGTACTTC.

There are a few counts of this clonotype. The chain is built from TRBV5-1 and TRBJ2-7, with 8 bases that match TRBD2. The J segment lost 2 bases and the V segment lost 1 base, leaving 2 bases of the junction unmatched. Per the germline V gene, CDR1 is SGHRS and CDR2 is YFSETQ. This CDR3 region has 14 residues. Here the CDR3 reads CASSLNSGAYEQYF. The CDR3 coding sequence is TGCGCCAGCAGCTTGAATAGCGGGGCCTACGAGCAGTACTTC.

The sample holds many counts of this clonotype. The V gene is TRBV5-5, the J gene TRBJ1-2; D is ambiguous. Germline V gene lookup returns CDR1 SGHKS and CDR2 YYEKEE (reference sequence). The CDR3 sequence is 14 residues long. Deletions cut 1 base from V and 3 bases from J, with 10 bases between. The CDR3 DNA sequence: TGTGCCAGCAGCTTGTACCCAGGAGACTATGGCTACACCTTC. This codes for CASSLYPGDYGYTF.

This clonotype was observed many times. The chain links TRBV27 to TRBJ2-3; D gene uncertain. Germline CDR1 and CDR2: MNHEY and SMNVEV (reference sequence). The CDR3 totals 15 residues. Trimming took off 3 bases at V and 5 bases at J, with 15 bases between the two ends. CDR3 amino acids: CASSLATNMIDTQYF. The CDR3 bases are TGTGCCAGCAGTTTGGCTACCAACATGATAGATACGCAGTATTTT.

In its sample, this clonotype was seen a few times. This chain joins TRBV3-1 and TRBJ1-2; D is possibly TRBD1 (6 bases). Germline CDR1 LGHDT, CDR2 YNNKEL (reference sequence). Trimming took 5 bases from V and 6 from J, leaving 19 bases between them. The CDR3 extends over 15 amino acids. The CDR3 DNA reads TGTGCCAGCAGCTCGCACCCCGGGACATATGATGGCTACACCTTC. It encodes CASSSHPGTYDGYTF. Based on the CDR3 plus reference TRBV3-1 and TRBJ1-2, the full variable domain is DTAVSQTPKYLVTQMGNDKSIKCEQNLGHDTMYWYKQDSKKFLKIMFSYNNKELIINETVPNRFSPKSPDKAHLNLHINSLELGDSAVYFCASSSHPGTYDGYTFGSGTRLTVV.

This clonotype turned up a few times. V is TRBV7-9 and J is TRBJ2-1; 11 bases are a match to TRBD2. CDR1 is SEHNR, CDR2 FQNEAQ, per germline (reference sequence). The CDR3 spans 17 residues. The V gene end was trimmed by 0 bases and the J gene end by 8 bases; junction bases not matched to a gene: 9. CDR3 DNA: TGTGCCAGCAGCTTAGCCCCTCAGACTAGCGGGAAGTATGAGCAGTTCTTC. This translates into CASSLAPQTSGKYEQFF.

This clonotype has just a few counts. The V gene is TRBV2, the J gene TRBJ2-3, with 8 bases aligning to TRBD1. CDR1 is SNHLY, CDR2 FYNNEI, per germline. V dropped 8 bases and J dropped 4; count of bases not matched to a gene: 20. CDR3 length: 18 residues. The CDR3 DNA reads TGTGCCAGCTTAGGACAGGGAGTTTCCGTAACGCGCGCAGATACGCAGTATTTT. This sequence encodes CASLGQGVSVTRADTQYF.